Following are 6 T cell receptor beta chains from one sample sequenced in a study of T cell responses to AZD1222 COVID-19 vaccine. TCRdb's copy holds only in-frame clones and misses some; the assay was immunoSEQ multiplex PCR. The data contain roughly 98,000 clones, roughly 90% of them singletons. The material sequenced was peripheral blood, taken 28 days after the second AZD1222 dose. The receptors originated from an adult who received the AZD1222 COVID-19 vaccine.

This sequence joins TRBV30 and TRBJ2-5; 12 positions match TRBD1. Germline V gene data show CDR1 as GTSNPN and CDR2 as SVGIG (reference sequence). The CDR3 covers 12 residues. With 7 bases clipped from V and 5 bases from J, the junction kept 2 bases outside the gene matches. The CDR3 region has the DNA TGTGCCTATGGGACAGGGGGCGAGACCCAGTACTTC. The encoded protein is CAYGTGGETQYF. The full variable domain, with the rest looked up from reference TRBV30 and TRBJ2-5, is SQTIHQWPATLVQPVGSPLSLECTVEGTSNPNLYWYRQAAGRGLQLLFYSVGIGQISSEVPQNLSASRPQDRQFILSSKKLLLSDSGFYLCAYGTGGETQYFGPGTRLLVL.

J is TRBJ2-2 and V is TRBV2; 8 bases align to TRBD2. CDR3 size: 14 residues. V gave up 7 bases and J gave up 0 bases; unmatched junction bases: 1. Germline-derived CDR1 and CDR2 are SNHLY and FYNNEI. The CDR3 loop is CASKGLANTGELFF. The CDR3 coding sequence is TGTGCCAGCAAGGGACTAGCGAACACCGGGGAGCTGTTTTTT.

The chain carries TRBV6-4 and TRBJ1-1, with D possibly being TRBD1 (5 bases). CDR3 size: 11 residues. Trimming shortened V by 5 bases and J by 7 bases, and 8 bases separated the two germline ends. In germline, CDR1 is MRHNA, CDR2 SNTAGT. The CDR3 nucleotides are TGTGCCAGCAGTTGGGGCGGTGAAGCTTTCTTT. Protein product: CASSWGGEAFF.

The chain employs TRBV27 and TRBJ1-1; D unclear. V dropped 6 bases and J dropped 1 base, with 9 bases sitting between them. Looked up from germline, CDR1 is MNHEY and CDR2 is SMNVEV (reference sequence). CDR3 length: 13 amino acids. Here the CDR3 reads CASRQYSNTEAFF. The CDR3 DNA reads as TGTGCCAGCAGACAGTACTCGAACACTGAAGCTTTCTTT.

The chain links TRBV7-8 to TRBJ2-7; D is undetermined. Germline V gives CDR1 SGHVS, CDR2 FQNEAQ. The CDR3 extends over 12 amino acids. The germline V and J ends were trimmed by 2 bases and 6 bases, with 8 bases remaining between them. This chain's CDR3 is CASSLSGFEQYF. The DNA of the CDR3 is TGTGCCAGCAGCTTATCTGGTTTCGAGCAGTACTTC.

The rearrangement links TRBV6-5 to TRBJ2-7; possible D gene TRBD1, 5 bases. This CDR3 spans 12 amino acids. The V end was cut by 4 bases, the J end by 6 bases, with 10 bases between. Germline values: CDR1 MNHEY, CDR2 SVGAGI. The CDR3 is CASSSRVSEQYF. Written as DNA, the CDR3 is TGTGCCAGCAGTTCCAGGGTTTCCGAGCAGTACTTC.